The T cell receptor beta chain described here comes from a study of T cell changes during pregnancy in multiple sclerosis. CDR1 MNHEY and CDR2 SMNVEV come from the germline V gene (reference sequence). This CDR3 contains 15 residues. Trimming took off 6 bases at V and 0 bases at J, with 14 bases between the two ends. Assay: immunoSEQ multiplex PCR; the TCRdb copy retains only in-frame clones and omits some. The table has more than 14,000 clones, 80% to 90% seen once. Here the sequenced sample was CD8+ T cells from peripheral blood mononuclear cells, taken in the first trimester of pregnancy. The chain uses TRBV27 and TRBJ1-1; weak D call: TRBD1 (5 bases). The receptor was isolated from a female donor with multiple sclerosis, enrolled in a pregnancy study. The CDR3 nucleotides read TGTGCCAGCAGCCGTCGTGGGGGGATGAACACTGAAGCTTTCTTT. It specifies CASSRRGGMNTEAFF.